The 11 T cell receptor beta chains given below trace back to one sample, sequenced in a study of blood T cell repertoires in COVID-19. Assay: immunoSEQ multiplex PCR; the TCRdb copy retains only in-frame clones and omits some. Here the sample spans over 350,000 clones, roughly 90% being singletons. Material: PBMCs or T cells enriched from blood (not recorded which). The receptors originated from a woman between 25 and 40 years old with acute COVID-19.

The rearrangement uses TRBV19 and TRBJ1-1; 9 bases map to TRBD1. V trimming: 8 bases; J trimming: 0 bases; junction bases outside the gene matches: 1. Germline V gene sequence: CDR1 LNHDA, CDR2 SQIVND (reference sequence). CDR3 length equals 13 residues. This CDR3 reads CASGQGMNTEAFF. The CDR3 DNA reads as TGTGCCAGTGGACAGGGGATGAACACTGAAGCTTTCTTT.

The chain employs TRBV29-1 and TRBJ2-7, with D unclear. Germline V lookup: CDR1 SQVTM, CDR2 ANQGSEA. The V end lost 1 base, the J end lost 0 bases, and 13 bases lay between the germline ends. There are 15 residues in the CDR3. Written as DNA, the CDR3 is TGCAGCGTTGAAGTGAGCACAACGGGCTCCTACGAGCAGTACTTC. It yields the protein CSVEVSTTGSYEQYF.

In this sample, this clone turned up once. The rearrangement uses TRBV19 and TRBJ1-1, with 7 bases fitting TRBD1. The germline V gene has CDR1 LNHDA and CDR2 SQIVND (reference sequence). CDR3 length: 10 residues. J lost 7 bases, V lost 10 bases, and 3 bases had no gene match. This CDR3 reads CATGTDEAFF. CDR3 bases: TGTGCCACCGGGACAGATGAAGCTTTCTTT.

The V gene is TRBV28, the J gene TRBJ1-3; possible D gene TRBD1, 6 bases. Trimming stripped 3 bases from V and 4 bases from J, with 19 bases between. Germline CDR1 and CDR2: MDHEN and SYDVKM. The CDR3 extends over 17 amino acids. The CDR3 nucleotides are TGTGCCAGCAGTTTGCTACGAGAAACAGGGAAAGGAAACACCATATATTTT. Encoded protein: CASSLLRETGKGNTIYF.

This clone has just a few counts. V and J are TRBV4-2 and TRBJ1-2, with D tentatively TRBD1 (5 bases). Trimming removed 3 bases from V and 4 bases from J, with 9 bases in between. CDR1 and CDR2 (germline): LGHNA, YNFKEQ. The CDR3 has 13 amino acids. The CDR3 DNA follows: TGTGCCAGCAGCCAGGGACTTTTCTATGGCTACACCTTC. Translated, it gives CASSQGLFYGYTF.

CDR3 coding DNA: TGTGCCAGTAGTATTTTCGGTAGCGGGGGAAGCACAGATACGCAGTATTTT. Its protein is CASSIFGSGGSTDTQYF. The chain combines TRBV19 with TRBJ2-3, with 9 bases that match TRBD2. With V trimmed by 3 bases and J by 0 bases, 7 bases remained unmatched. CDR1 LNHDA and CDR2 SQIVND come from the germline V gene (reference sequence). This CDR3 contains 17 residues.

In its sample, this clone was seen once. The V call is TRBV27, the J call TRBJ2-7, with 13 bases identical to TRBD2. The CDR3 is 17 residues long. The J segment lost 0 bases and the V segment lost 6 bases, leaving 8 bases of the junction unmatched. Germline assignment: CDR1 MNHEY and CDR2 SMNVEV (reference sequence). The CDR3 nucleotides read TGTGCCAGCAGACCTACGGGACTAGCGGGGAGCTCCTACGAGCAGTACTTC. It specifies CASRPTGLAGSSYEQYF.

This chain links TRBV11-2 with TRBJ2-2; D uncertain. Germline CDR1 reads SGHAT; CDR2 reads FQNNGV. The CDR3 is made up of 17 amino acids. The V end lost 0 bases, the J end lost 2 bases, and 13 bases lay between the germline ends. The CDR3: CASSLDRWRANTGELFF. The CDR3 DNA reads as TGTGCCAGCAGCTTAGATAGGTGGAGAGCCAACACCGGGGAGCTGTTTTTT.

The rearrangement uses TRBV4-1 and TRBJ1-2, with a weak D call TRBD1 (6 bases). In germline, CDR1 is MGHRA, CDR2 YSYEKL. V lost 4 bases and J lost 6, with 15 bases in between. The CDR3 spans 14 residues. The CDR3 nucleotides read TGCGCCAGCAGCCTCACAGGGAAGAAGGATGGCTACACCTTC. Its translation is CASSLTGKKDGYTF.

The CDR3 loop is CASSEGRAGKLFF. DNA for the CDR3: TGCGCCAGCAGTGAGGGGAGAGCGGGGAAACTGTTTTTT. The chain has TRBV10-1 and TRBJ1-4; D is undetermined. V was clipped by 2 bases and J by 11 bases, with 12 bases between them. The CDR3 spans 13 residues. The germline CDR1 and CDR2 sequences are WNHNN and SYGVQD (reference sequence).

V gene TRBV5-1 combines with J gene TRBJ1-2; no clear D gene. Germline lookup yields CDR1 SGHRS and CDR2 YFSETQ. The CDR3 runs to 14 residues. The germline V and J ends were trimmed by 2 bases and 8 bases, with 16 bases remaining between them. The CDR3 region is CASSFDWRDSGYTF. Written as DNA, the CDR3 is TGCGCCAGCAGCTTTGATTGGAGGGATTCCGGCTACACCTTC.